The clone carrying this TCR beta chain has ten or more counts. The germline V gene has CDR1 GTSNPN and CDR2 SVGIG (reference sequence). CDR3 length: 14 residues. Trimming stripped 5 bases from V and 3 bases from J, with 14 bases between. Amplified TCR beta CDR3 regions derived from RNA transcripts. The HTBI primer set served for first-round RT-PCR of the TCR CDR3. TCRdb ran MiXCR on the multiplex PCR reads and lists one entry per CDR3 protein. The sample includes about 640,000 distinct CDR3 sequences, about 14% of them seen just once. The sample is drawn from a study of T cells in Graves' hyperthyroidism and ophthalmopathy.

Sequencing was carried out using blood. The origin of this receptor is a woman in her forties or fifties with Graves' ophthalmopathy. This chain links TRBV30 with TRBJ1-5, with D maybe TRBD1 (6 bases). The CDR3 is CAWSQGQINQPQHF. CDR3 nucleotide sequence: TGTGCCTGGTCCCAGGGACAAATCAATCAGCCCCAGCATTTT.